This T cell receptor beta chain was recorded in a study of control samples from healthy donors and cancer patients. The repertoire was sequenced with immunoSEQ multiplex PCR; TCRdb's copy has only in-frame clones and lacks some. The top ten hold 2% to 3% of the sample, which has approximately 50,000 clones, roughly 94% seen once. Germline CDR1 SGHTA, CDR2 FQGNSA. CDR3 size: 16 residues. Trimming took 5 bases from V and 8 from J; bases not matched to a gene: 8. Sequencing input: blood. The sequence derives from a man in his thirties or forties in good health. V usage is TRBV7-2 and J usage is TRBJ2-1; the match to TRBD2 covers 14 bases. CDR3 residues: CASSVAGTSGSYEQFF. The CDR3 DNA sequence: TGTGCCAGCAGCGTCGCCGGGACTAGCGGGAGCTATGAGCAGTTCTTC. Full variable domain (missing parts from reference TRBV7-2 and TRBJ2-1): GAGVSQSPSNKVTEKGKDVELRCDPISGHTALYWYRQSLGQGLEFLIYFQGNSAPDKSGLPSDRFSAERTGGSVSTLTIQRTQQEDSAVYLCASSVAGTSGSYEQFFGPGTRLTVL.